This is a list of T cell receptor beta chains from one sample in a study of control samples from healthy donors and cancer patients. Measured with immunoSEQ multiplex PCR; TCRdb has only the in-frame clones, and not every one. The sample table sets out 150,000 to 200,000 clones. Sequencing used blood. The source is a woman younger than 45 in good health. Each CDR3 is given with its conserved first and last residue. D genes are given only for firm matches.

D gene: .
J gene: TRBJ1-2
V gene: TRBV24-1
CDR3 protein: CATSDGVRKPSKTF
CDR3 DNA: TGTGCCACCAGTGATGGCGTCAGGAAACCCTCGAAGACCTTC

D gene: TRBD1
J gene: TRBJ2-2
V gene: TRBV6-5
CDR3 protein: CASSSDRGAGELFF
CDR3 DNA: TGTGCCAGCAGCTCCGACAGGGGCGCCGGGGAGCTGTTTTTT

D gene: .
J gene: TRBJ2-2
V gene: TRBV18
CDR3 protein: CASSPDTGELFF
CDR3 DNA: TGTGCCAGCTCACCAGACACCGGGGAGCTGTTTTTT

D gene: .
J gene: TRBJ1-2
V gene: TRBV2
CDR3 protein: CASSEGGPFSGYTF
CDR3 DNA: TGTGCCAGCAGTGAAGGGGGCCCCTTCAGTGGCTACACCTTC

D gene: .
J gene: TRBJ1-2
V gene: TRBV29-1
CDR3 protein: CSVAGWVYGYTF
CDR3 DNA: TGCAGCGTTGCAGGGTGGGTCTATGGCTACACCTTC

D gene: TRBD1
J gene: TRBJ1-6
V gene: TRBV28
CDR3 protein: CASSLGREGGITPLHF
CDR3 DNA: TGTGCCAGCAGTTTGGGTCGAGAAGGGGGCATAACACCCCTCCACTTT

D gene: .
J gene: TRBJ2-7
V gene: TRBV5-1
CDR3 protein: CASSSGVASYEQYF
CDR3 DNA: TGCGCCAGCAGCTCCGGGGTTGCCTCCTACGAGCAGTACTTC

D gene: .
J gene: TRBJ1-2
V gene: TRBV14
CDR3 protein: CASSQTGTLFSGYGYTF
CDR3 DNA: TGTGCCAGCAGCCAAACCGGGACGCTTTTTTCAGGATATGGCTACACCTTC

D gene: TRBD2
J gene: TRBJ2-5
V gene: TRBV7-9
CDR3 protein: CASSPPWTSRTQQETQYF
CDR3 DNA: TGTGCCAGCAGCCCCCCTTGGACTAGCAGAACACAACAAGAGACCCAGTACTTC

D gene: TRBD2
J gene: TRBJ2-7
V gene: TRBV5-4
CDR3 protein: CASSLGLAGGASSYEQYF
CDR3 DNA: TGTGCCAGCAGCTTGGGACTAGCGGGGGGCGCAAGCTCCTACGAGCAGTACTTC

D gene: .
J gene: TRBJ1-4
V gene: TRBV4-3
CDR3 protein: CASSQSPKGGTNEKLFF
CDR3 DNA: TGCGCCAGCAGCCAGTCCCCTAAAGGCGGTACTAATGAAAAACTGTTTTTT

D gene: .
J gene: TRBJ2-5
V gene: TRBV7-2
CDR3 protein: CASGRGGETQYF
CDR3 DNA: TGTGCCAGCGGAAGGGGTGGAGAGACCCAGTACTTC

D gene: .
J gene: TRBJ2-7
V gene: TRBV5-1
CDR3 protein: CASSLAGTPTYEQYF
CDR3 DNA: TGCGCCAGCAGCTTGGCCGGGACGCCAACCTACGAGCAGTACTTC

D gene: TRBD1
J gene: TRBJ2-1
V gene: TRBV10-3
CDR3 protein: CATRQGLPYNEQFF
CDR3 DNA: TGTGCCACCAGACAGGGTTTACCCTACAATGAGCAGTTCTTC

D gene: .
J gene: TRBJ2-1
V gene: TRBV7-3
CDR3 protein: CASSSQGNEQFF
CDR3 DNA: TGTGCCAGCAGCTCTCAGGGGAATGAGCAGTTCTTC

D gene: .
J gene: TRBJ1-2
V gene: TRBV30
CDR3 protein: CAWSVHPDKSPFYGYTF
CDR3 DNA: TGTGCCTGGAGTGTTCATCCCGATAAGTCGCCGTTCTATGGCTACACCTTC

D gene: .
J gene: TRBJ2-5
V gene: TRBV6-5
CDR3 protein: CASDATGGRETQYF
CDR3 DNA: TGTGCCAGTGACGCCACAGGTGGAAGAGAGACCCAGTACTTC

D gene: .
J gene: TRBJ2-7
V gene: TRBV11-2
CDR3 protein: CASSQGDTRMYEQYF
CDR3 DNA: TGTGCCAGCAGCCAAGGGGACACTCGCATGTACGAGCAGTACTTC

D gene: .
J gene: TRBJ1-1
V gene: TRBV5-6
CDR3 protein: CASSLVGTGTEAFF
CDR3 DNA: TGTGCCAGCAGCTTGGTGGGAACTGGGACTGAAGCTTTCTTT

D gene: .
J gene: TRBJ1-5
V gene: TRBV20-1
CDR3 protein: CSASSRDGLQPQHF
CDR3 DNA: TGCAGTGCTAGTTCCCGGGACGGACTTCAGCCCCAGCATTTT

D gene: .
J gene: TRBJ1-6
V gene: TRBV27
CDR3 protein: CASSFRSGPNYNSPLHF
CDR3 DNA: TGTGCCAGCAGTTTTAGATCAGGGCCCAACTATAATTCACCCCTCCACTTT

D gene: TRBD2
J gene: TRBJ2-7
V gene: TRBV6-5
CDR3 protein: CASAGTSGYEQYF
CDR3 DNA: TGTGCCAGCGCTGGGACTAGCGGATACGAGCAGTACTTC

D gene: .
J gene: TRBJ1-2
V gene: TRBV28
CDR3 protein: CASSFEFNYGYTF
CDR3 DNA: TGTGCCAGCAGTTTTGAGTTTAACTATGGCTACACCTTC

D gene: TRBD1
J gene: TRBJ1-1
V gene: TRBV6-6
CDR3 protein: CASSQQGATEAFF
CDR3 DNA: TGTGCCAGCAGCCAACAGGGGGCTACTGAAGCTTTCTTT

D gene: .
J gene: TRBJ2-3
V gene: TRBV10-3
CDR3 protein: CAISESGLKGDTQYF
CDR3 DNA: TGTGCCATCAGTGAGTCGGGACTCAAGGGGGATACGCAGTATTTT

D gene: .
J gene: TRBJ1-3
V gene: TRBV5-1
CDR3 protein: CASSTDPSGNTIYF
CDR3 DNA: TGCGCCAGCAGCACGGACCCCTCTGGAAACACCATATATTTT

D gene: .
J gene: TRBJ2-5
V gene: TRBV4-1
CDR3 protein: CASSLGTYQETQYF
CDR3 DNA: TGCGCCAGCAGCCTTGGGACGTACCAAGAGACCCAGTACTTC

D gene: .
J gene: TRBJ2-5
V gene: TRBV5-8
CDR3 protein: CASSLGEAGQETQYF
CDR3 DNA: TGTGCCAGCAGCTTGGGGGAGGCCGGACAAGAGACCCAGTACTTC

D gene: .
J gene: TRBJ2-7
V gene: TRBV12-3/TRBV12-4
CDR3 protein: CASSLGRDEQYF
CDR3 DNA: TGTGCCAGCAGTTTAGGGCGGGACGAGCAGTACTTC

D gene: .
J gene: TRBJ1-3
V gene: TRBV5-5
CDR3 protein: CASSFSGNTIYF
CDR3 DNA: TGTGCCAGCAGCTTCTCTGGAAACACCATATATTTT

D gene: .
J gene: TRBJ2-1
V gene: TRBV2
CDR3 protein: CASSDDPPGSNEQFF
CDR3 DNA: TGTGCCAGCAGTGACGACCCACCCGGGTCCAATGAGCAGTTCTTC

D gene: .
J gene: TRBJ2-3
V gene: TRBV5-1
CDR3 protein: CASSSEWNTQYF
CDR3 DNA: TGCGCCAGCAGCTCTGAGTGGAATACGCAGTATTTT

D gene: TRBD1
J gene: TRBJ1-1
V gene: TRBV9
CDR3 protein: CASSVRDRGPVGTEAFF
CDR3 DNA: TGTGCCAGCAGCGTCCGGGACAGGGGGCCGGTAGGGACTGAAGCTTTCTTT

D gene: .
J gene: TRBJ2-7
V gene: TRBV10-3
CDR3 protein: CAASSRTNSYEQYF
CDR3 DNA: TGTGCCGCGTCTTCAAGGACTAATTCCTACGAGCAGTACTTC

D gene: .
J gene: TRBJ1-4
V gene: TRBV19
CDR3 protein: CAIGGANEKLFF
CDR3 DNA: TGTGCCATAGGGGGGGCTAATGAAAAACTGTTTTTT

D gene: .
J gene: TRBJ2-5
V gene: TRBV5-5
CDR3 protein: CASSLADREVQETQYF
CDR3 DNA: TGTGCCAGCAGCTTGGCCGACAGGGAGGTCCAAGAGACCCAGTACTTC

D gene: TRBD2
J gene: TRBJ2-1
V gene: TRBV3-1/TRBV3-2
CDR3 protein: CASTTAGERYNEQFF
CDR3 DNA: TGTGCCAGCACTACAGCGGGGGAGAGATACAATGAGCAGTTCTTC

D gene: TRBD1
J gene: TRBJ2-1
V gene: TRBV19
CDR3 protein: CASRRRVGQGDNEQFF
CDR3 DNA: TGTGCCAGTAGGAGGAGGGTGGGACAGGGAGACAATGAGCAGTTCTTC

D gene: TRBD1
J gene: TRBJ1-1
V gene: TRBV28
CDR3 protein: CASSSRVRQGNTEAFF
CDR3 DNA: TGTGCCAGCAGTTCCAGGGTTAGACAGGGGAACACTGAAGCTTTCTTT

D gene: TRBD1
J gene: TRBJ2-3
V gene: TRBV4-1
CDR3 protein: CASSPLKGAVGTDTQYF
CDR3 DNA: TGCGCCAGCAGCCCCCTAAAGGGGGCGGTGGGCACAGATACGCAGTATTTT

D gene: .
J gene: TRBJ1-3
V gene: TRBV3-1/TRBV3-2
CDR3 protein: CASRARAFSGNTIYF
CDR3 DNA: TGTGCCAGCAGAGCAAGGGCGTTCTCTGGAAACACCATATATTTT

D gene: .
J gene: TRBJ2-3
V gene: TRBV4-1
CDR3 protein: CASSQGNLRTDTQYF
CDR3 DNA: TGCGCCAGCAGCCAAGGTAATTTGCGCACAGATACGCAGTATTTT

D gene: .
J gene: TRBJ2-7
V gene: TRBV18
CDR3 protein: CASSPGVSYEQYF
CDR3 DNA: TGTGCCAGCTCACCGGGGGTTTCTTACGAGCAGTACTTC

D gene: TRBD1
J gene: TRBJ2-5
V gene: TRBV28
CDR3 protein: CASSSAPTGGETQYF
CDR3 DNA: TGTGCCAGCAGTTCGGCCCCTACAGGGGGAGAGACCCAGTACTTC

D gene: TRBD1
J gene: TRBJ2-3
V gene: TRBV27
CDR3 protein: CASSPSRDRTSTDTQYF
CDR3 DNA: TGTGCCAGCAGTCCCTCCCGGGACAGGACTAGCACAGATACGCAGTATTTT

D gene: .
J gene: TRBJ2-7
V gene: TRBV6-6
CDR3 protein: CASSYSREVGYEQYF
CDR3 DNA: TGTGCCAGCAGTTACTCGAGGGAGGTAGGGTACGAGCAGTACTTC

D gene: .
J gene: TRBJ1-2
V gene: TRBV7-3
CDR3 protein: CASSLTGYYGYTF
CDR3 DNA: TGTGCCAGCAGCCTCACGGGGTACTATGGCTACACCTTC